Presented here are 9 T cell receptor beta chains from one specimen sequenced in a study of CD8 T cells in acute hepatitis C reinfection (dated by TCRdb to about 2021). In light of the paper, this sample's time point label describes: naive CD8 control sorted from an acute-time-point sample. Receptor amplification or capture employed the immunoSEQ multiplex PCR assay. TCRdb carries this immuneACCESS record with in-frame sequences only. Its versions omit some clonotypes, under half of them owing to an unresolved V gene in the studies checked, with the rest unexplained. The sample yields some 40,000 clones; 85% to 90% were counted once. More than 0.4% of the sample goes to the ten largest clones. The sequenced sample consisted of naive CD8+ T cells from PBMCs. This specimen's cell subset or site label, interpreted: sorted total naive CD45RO-negative CD8+ T cells. The receptors shown here come from a man aged 30-40 years with chronic hepatitis C.

This clone was detected once. This chain uses TRBV30 with TRBJ1-1, with TRBD1 matching over 8 bases. Looked up from germline, CDR1 is GTSNPN and CDR2 is SVGIG (reference sequence). The CDR3 runs 14 residues. J lost 5 bases, V lost 7 bases, and 12 bases had no gene match. In DNA form, the CDR3 reads TGTGCCTTTGACCCCGGGACAGGCAAGACTGAAGCTTTCTTT. Its protein is CAFDPGTGKTEAFF.

The V call is TRBV4-3, the J call TRBJ1-4, with D perhaps matching TRBD1 (5 bases). CDR3 length: 17 amino acids. Germline CDR1 LGHNA, CDR2 YSLEER. The V end lost 0 bases, the J end lost 0 bases, and 11 bases lay between the germline ends. CDR3 residues: CASSQDRGASTNEKLFF. The DNA of the CDR3 is TGCGCCAGCAGCCAAGATCGAGGGGCCTCAACTAATGAAAAACTGTTTTTT.

The chain uses TRBV7-3 and TRBJ2-1; 7 positions agree with TRBD2. This CDR3 spans 20 amino acids. Losses at the gene ends were 6 bases for V and 8 bases for J; bases not matched to a gene: 28. CDR1 and CDR2 from the germline V gene are SGHTA and FQGTGA. In DNA, the CDR3 is TGTGCCAGCAGTTCCGAGGGTACTAGCGTCGTTCTGGGCCAATTAGATGAGCAGTTCTTC. Translated, it gives CASSSEGTSVVLGQLDEQFF.

CDR3 sequence: CAISGTSSPYEQYF. The CDR3 DNA follows: TGTGCCATCAGTGGGACTAGCTCACCGTACGAGCAGTACTTC. The V and J genes are TRBV10-3 and TRBJ2-7; 8 nucleotides agree with TRBD2. The CDR3 runs to 14 residues. The V gene end was trimmed by 4 bases and the J gene end by 4 bases; junction bases not matched to a gene: 6. Looked up from germline, CDR1 is ENHRY and CDR2 is SYGVKD.

Points on this clone: Other nucleotide sequences from this sample produce the same CDR3. The rearrangement uses TRBV27 and TRBJ1-5, with 7 positions matching TRBD1. CDR1 and CDR2 (germline): MNHEY, SMNVEV (reference sequence). Trimming at V came to 3 bases and at J to 6 bases, leaving 5 bases not matched to a gene. This CDR3 is built from 14 residues. The CDR3 DNA follows: TGTGCCAGCAGTTTTCAGGGGGGCAGTCAGCCCCAGCATTTT. Translating it yields CASSFQGGSQPQHF.

This chain connects TRBV5-1 to TRBJ2-5; the match to TRBD1 covers 8 bases. This CDR3 is 15 amino acids long. V lost 3 bases, J lost 4 bases, and 8 bases stayed unmatched. In germline, CDR1 is SGHRS, CDR2 YFSETQ. CDR3: CASSWRTGKGETQYF. Here the CDR3 DNA reads TGCGCCAGCAGCTGGCGGACAGGGAAGGGAGAGACCCAGTACTTC.

V usage is TRBV4-3 and J usage is TRBJ2-7; D possibly corresponds to TRBD2 (5 bases). The CDR3 totals 16 residues. V was pared by 0 bases and J by 0 bases, with 12 bases between. The germline CDR1 and CDR2 sequences are LGHNA and YSLEER. The CDR3 region has the DNA TGCGCCAGCAGCCAAGAGCGGGCGGACCCCTCCTACGAGCAGTACTTC. This codes for CASSQERADPSYEQYF.

A remark on this clone: The junction does not match germline at one end; this may be a read error. This chain joins TRBV11-2 and TRBJ1-1; D ambiguous. Germline V gives CDR1 SGHAT, CDR2 FQNNGV. The CDR3 sequence is 13 residues long. CDR3 in DNA: TGTGCCAGCAGCGTAGACCGGAACACTGAAGCTTTCTTT. Encoded protein: CASSVDRNTEAFF.

The chain uses TRBV2 and TRBJ1-2; 7 bases line up with TRBD1. Germline V gene lookup returns CDR1 SNHLY and CDR2 FYNNEI. Trimming cost V 7 bases and J 5 bases; bases outside gene matches: 7. This CDR3 has 13 residues. The CDR3 DNA follows: TGTGCCAGCAATCCCGGACAGGTTTATGGCTACACCTTC. This gives the protein CASNPGQVYGYTF.